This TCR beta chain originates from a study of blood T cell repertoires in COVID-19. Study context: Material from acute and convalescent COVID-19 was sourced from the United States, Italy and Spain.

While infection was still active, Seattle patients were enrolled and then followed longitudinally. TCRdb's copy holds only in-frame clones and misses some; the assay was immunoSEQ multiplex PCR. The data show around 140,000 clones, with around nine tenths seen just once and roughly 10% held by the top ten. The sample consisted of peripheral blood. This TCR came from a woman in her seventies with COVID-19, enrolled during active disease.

The CDR3 is CASSYVVNEKLFF. CDR3 DNA: TGTGCCAGCAGTTACGTAGTTAATGAAAAACTGTTTTTT. This rearrangement joins TRBV6-6 to TRBJ1-4; D uncertain. CDR1 and CDR2 from the germline V gene are MNHNY and SVGAGI (reference sequence). The V end was cut by 2 bases, the J end by 4 bases, with 5 bases between. The CDR3 is 13 amino acids.